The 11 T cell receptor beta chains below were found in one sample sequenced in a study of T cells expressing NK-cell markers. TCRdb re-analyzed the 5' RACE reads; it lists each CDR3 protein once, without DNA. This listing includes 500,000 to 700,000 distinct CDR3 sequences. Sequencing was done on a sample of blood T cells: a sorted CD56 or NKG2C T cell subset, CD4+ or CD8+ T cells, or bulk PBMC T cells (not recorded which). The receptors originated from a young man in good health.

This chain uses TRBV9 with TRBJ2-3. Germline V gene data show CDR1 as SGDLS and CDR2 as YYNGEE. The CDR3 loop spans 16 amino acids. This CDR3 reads CASSPDPRPATDTQYF. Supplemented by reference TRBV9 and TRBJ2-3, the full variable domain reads DSGVTQTPKHLITATGQRVTLRCSPRSGDLSVYWYQQSLDQGLQFLIQYYNGEERAKGNILERFSAQQFPDLHSELNLSSLELGDSALYFCASSPDPRPATDTQYFGPGTRLTVL.

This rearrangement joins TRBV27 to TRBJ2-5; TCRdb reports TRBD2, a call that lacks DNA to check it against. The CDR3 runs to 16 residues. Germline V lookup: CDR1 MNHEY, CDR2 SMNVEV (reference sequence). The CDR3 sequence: CASSSGRREVWETQYF.

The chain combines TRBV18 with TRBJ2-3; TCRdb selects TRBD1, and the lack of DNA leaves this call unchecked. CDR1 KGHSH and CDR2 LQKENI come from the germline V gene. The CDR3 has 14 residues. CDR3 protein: CASSPGGGSDTQYF. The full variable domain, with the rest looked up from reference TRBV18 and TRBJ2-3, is NAGVMQNPRHLVRRRGQEARLRCSPMKGHSHVYWYRQLPEEGLKFMVYLQKENIIDESGMPKERFSAEFPKEGPSILRIQQVVRGDSAAYFCASSPGGGSDTQYFGPGTRLTVL.

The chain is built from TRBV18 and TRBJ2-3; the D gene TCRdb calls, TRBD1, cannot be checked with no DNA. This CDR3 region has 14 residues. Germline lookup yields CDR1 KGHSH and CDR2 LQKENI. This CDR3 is CASSPYRGTDTQYF.

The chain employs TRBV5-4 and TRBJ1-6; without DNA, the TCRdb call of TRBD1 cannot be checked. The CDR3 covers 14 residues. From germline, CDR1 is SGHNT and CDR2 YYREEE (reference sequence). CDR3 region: CASTLGQQNSPLHF.

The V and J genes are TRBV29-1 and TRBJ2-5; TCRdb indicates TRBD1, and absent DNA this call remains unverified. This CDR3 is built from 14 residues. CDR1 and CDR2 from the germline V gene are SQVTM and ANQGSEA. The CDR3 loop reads CSAPDRGKVETQYF.

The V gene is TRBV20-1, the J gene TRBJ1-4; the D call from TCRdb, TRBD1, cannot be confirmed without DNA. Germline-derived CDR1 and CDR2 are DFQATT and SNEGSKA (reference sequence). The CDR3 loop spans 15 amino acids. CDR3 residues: CSARWGRRTNEKLFF.

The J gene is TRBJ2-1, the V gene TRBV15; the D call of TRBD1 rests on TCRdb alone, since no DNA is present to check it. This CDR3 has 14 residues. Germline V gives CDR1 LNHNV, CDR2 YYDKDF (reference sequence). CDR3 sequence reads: CATSGGTGLNEQFF.

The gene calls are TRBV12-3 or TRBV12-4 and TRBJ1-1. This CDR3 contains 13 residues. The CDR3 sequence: CASRTNRFYEAFF.

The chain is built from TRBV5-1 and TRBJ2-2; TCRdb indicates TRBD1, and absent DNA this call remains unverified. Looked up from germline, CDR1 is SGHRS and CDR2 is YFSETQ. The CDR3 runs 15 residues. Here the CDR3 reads CASSLRGGDTGELFF.

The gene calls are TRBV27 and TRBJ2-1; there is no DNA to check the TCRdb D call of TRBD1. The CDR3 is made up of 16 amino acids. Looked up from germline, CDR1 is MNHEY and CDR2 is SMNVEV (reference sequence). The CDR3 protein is CASSADRGLATRDGFF.